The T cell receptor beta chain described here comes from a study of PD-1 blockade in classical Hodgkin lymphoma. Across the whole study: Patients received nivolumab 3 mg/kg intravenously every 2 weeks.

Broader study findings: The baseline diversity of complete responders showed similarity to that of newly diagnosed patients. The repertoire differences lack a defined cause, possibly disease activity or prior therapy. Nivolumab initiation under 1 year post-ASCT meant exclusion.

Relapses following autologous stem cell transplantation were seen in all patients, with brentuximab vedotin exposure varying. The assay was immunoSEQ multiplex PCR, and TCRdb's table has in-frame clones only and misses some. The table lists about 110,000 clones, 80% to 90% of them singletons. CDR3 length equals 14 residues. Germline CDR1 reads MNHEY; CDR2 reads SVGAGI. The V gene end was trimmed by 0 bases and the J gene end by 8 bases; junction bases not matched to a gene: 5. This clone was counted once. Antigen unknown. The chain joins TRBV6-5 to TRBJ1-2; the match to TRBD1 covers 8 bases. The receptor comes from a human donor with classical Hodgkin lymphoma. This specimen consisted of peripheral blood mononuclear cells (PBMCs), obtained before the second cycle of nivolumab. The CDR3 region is CASSYSLTGAGYTF. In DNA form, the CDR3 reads TGTGCCAGCAGTTACTCATTGACAGGGGCCGGCTACACCTTC.